The 11 T cell receptor beta chains in this list originate from one sample, sequenced in a study of CD8 T cells in ankylosing spondylitis. Using its own MiXCR run on the 5' RACE reads, TCRdb lists one record per CDR3 protein. Here the sample spans about 240,000 distinct CDR3 sequences, about 9.1% being singletons. Sequenced sample: blood, either unsorted or a sorted T cell fraction (not recorded which). These receptors were taken from a male donor with ankylosing spondylitis or in good health (not recorded which).

This clonotype has at least ten counts. The chain carries TRBV20-1 and TRBJ1-1; D gene ambiguous. V lost 3 bases to trimming and J lost 7 bases, with 12 bases between them. The CDR3 totals 12 residues. Germline CDR1 is DFQATT and CDR2 is SNEGSKA (reference sequence). As DNA, the CDR3 is TGCAGTGCTAGTGAAGCGAAGATTGAAGCTTTCTTT. It is translated as CSASEAKIEAFF.

This clonotype was picked up many times. The chain carries TRBV5-6 and TRBJ1-1; no clear D gene. Between the trimmed V and J ends, which lost 1 base and 8 bases, there was a span of 15 bases. From germline, CDR1 is SGHDT and CDR2 YYEEEE. The CDR3 runs to 14 residues. This chain's CDR3 is CASSLTPVTTEAFF. The CDR3 DNA reads as TGTGCCAGCAGCTTGACGCCTGTGACGACCGAAGCTTTCTTT.

The rearrangement joins TRBV7-8 to TRBJ2-7, with a possible D match to TRBD1 (6 bases). The length of the CDR3 is 14 residues. The V and J ends lost 4 bases and 0 bases respectively, with 10 bases between them. CDR1 SGHVS and CDR2 FQNEAQ come from the germline V gene. The CDR3 here is CASSYQGSSYEQYF. The CDR3 nucleotides read TGTGCCAGCAGCTACCAGGGGAGCTCCTACGAGCAGTACTTC.

This clonotype was recorded at least ten times. The J gene is TRBJ1-5, the V gene TRBV20-1, with no clear D. This CDR3 comprises 14 residues. The ends were cut back, 6 bases at V and 4 bases at J, with 16 bases in the middle. Germline assignment: CDR1 DFQATT and CDR2 SNEGSKA (reference sequence). The chain's CDR3 is CSAATWAGNQPQHF. CDR3 nucleotides: TGCAGTGCCGCGACGTGGGCAGGTAATCAGCCCCAGCATTTT.

There are many counts of this clonotype. The rearrangement uses TRBV15 and TRBJ2-2; the D call may be TRBD1 or TRBD2 (5 bases each). The ends were cut back, 3 bases at V and 6 bases at J, with 11 bases in the middle. The CDR3 totals 14 residues. Looked up from germline, CDR1 is LNHNV and CDR2 is YYDKDF (reference sequence). The CDR3 nucleotides read TGTGCCACCAGCAGCACCGGGACGCCCGGGGAGCTGTTTTTT. This translates into CATSSTGTPGELFF.

This clonotype was counted at least ten times. This chain connects TRBV5-1 to TRBJ2-7, with D perhaps TRBD1 or TRBD2 (5 bases each). Germline V gives CDR1 SGHRS, CDR2 YFSETQ. There are 14 residues in the CDR3. Trimming stripped 0 bases from V and 0 bases from J, with 7 bases between. CDR3 sequence reads: CASSLAGTSYEQYF. The CDR3 DNA follows: TGCGCCAGCAGCTTGGCCGGGACCTCCTACGAGCAGTACTTC.

This sequence joins TRBV19 and TRBJ1-1, with TRBD1 as a possible D gene (5 bases). Deletions cut 5 bases from V and 3 bases from J, with 7 bases between. The CDR3 sequence is 12 residues long. CDR1 is LNHDA, CDR2 SQIVND, per germline (reference sequence). This CDR3 reads CASSFRDTEAFF. The CDR3 bases are TGTGCCAGTAGTTTCAGGGACACTGAAGCTTTCTTT.

The sample holds a few counts of this clonotype. The chain joins TRBV20-1 to TRBJ2-3; 10 nucleotides agree with TRBD2. J gave up 3 bases and V 8 bases, and 8 bases lay outside the gene matches. This CDR3 is 14 amino acids long. Germline CDR1 DFQATT, CDR2 SNEGSKA (reference sequence). As DNA, the CDR3 is TGCAGTTTGAGCGGGAGGGCTAGTACAGATACGCAGTATTTT. Translation: CSLSGRASTDTQYF.

J is TRBJ2-1 and V is TRBV29-1; the match to TRBD2 covers 10 bases. The CDR3 covers 13 residues. V trimming: 5 bases; J trimming: 6 bases; junction bases outside the gene matches: 4. The germline V gene has CDR1 SQVTM and CDR2 ANQGSEA. The CDR3 nucleotides are TGCAGCGTTCGAGCGGGGGGGCCCAATGAGCAGTTCTTC. This gives the protein CSVRAGGPNEQFF.

This clonotype occurred many times. The gene calls are TRBV5-1 and TRBJ2-7, with D perhaps matching TRBD1 or TRBD2 (5 bases each). The CDR3 is 13 residues long. V lost 6 bases to trimming and J lost 3 bases, with 13 bases between them. Germline V gene lookup returns CDR1 SGHRS and CDR2 YFSETQ. The CDR3 DNA follows: TGCGCCAGCAACCACGGGGACGACTACGAGCAGTACTTC. Amino acids: CASNHGDDYEQYF.

The rearrangement links TRBV27 to TRBJ2-7; D remains ambiguous. Germline CDR1 is MNHEY and CDR2 is SMNVEV (reference sequence). This CDR3 has 13 amino acids. Trimming cost V 1 base and J 2 bases, with 6 bases left between them. CDR3 region: CASSLLGTYEQYF. The CDR3 DNA reads TGTGCCAGCAGTTTATTAGGGACCTACGAGCAGTACTTC.